Below, one T cell receptor beta chain is given with its context. Its antigen remains unknown. This sample was included in a study of cytomegalovirus exposure and HLA in healthy donors. Study-level points and caveats: Investigators reported approximately 170 TCR beta chains as tied to cytomegalovirus.

60 Vbeta and 13 Jbeta primers were used in PCR. Sequencing was performed with immunoSEQ multiplex PCR; in TCRdb, only in-frame clones are kept and a portion is missing. The sample has under 200,000 clones; 62% are singletons. Sequencing used PBMCs. This TCR derives from a man in his forties in good health and CMV-seronegative.

CDR3 amino acids: CASSLGTSGAYNEQFF. CDR3 DNA sequence: TGCGCCAGCAGCTTGGGGACTAGCGGAGCCTACAATGAGCAGTTCTTC. The V call is TRBV5-1, the J call TRBJ2-1, with TRBD2 identical over 10 bases. Germline V CDR1 and CDR2: SGHRS, YFSETQ. The CDR3 is 16 amino acids. Losses at the gene ends were 0 bases for V and 2 bases for J; bases not matched to a gene: 2.